This T cell receptor beta chain was recovered during a study of T cells in Graves' hyperthyroidism and ophthalmopathy. This clonotype was seen repeatedly, ten times or more. Antigen specificity is unknown. Study findings and constraints: Most thyroid-expanded clonotypes above 0.001 were also found in blood.

The ends were cut back, 0 bases at V and 4 bases at J, with 9 bases in the middle. CDR1 is SGHDN and CDR2 is FVKESK in the germline V gene. The CDR3 has 14 residues. Stable Graves' hyperthyroidism denoted no ophthalmopathy progression over 18 months. Amplification targeted TCR beta CDR3 regions from RNA transcripts. Researchers ran a first-round RT-PCR on the TCR CDR3 using the HTBI primer set. TCRdb reanalysed the multiplex PCR reads using MiXCR and keeps one entry per CDR3 protein. The repertoire has hundreds of thousands of distinct CDR3 sequences, approximately 13% of them found once; the top ten carry 9.2%.

This receptor was obtained from a woman under 30 with Graves' hyperthyroidism. Sequences were obtained from blood. The gene calls are TRBV14 and TRBJ1-1; no firm D call. The CDR3, as DNA: TGTGCCAGCAGCCAAGACTTAGGGCTCACTGAAGCTTTCTTT. This codes for CASSQDLGLTEAFF.